The 9 T cell receptor beta chains reported below all come from one sample, sequenced in a study of blood T cell repertoires in COVID-19. Produced via immunoSEQ multiplex PCR; TCRdb's table is partial and in-frame only. Of roughly 400,000 clones in the sample, 70% to 90% are singletons; the top ten hold approximately 1.5%. Sequencing was done on a sample of PBMCs or T cells enriched from blood (not recorded which). Receptors were obtained from a woman aged 18-29 years who had been exposed to COVID-19.

This chain's CDR3 is CASSSHAGKETQYF. CDR3 coding DNA: TGTGCCAGCAGCTCCCACGCGGGGAAAGAGACCCAGTACTTC. The chain employs TRBV7-9 and TRBJ2-5; possible D gene TRBD2, 6 bases. The CDR3 runs to 14 residues. V lost 4 bases and J 3 bases, leaving 12 bases between the germline ends. CDR1 is SEHNR, CDR2 FQNEAQ, per germline (reference sequence).

V is TRBV19 and J is TRBJ2-1; 8 positions agree with TRBD2. The germline gives CDR1 LNHDA, CDR2 SQIVND (reference sequence). J lost 2 bases, V lost 5 bases, and 5 bases had no gene match. The CDR3 is made up of 15 amino acids. CDR3 residues: CASSFAGGPYNEQFF. CDR3 nucleotide sequence: TGTGCCAGTAGTTTCGCGGGAGGCCCCTACAATGAGCAGTTCTTC.

V and J are TRBV7-9 and TRBJ1-2; D is unresolved. V was pared by 5 bases and J by 8 bases, with 9 bases between. The CDR3 is 11 amino acids. CDR1 is SEHNR, CDR2 FQNEAQ, per germline (reference sequence). The CDR3: CASSLARGYTF. The CDR3 nucleotides read TGTGCCAGCAGCCTTGCCCGGGGCTACACCTTC.

The chain has TRBV19 and TRBJ1-3; tentatively, D is TRBD1 (6 bases). Germline V gives CDR1 LNHDA, CDR2 SQIVND (reference sequence). The CDR3 sequence is 16 residues long. Trimming stripped 1 base from V and 0 bases from J, with 10 bases between. The CDR3 sequence: CASSIVGTSSGNTIYF. CDR3 sequence (DNA): TGTGCCAGTAGTATAGTCGGGACAAGCTCTGGAAACACCATATATTTT. Full variable domain (missing parts from reference TRBV19 and TRBJ1-3): DGGITQSPKYLFRKEGQNVTLSCEQNLNHDAMYWYRQDPGQGLRLIYYSQIVNDFQKGDIAEGYSVSREKKESFPLTVTSAQKNPTAFYLCASSIVGTSSGNTIYFGEGSWLTVV.

The J gene is TRBJ1-6, the V gene TRBV6-2 or TRBV6-3; D is unclear. The CDR3 spans 16 residues. With 5 bases removed from V and 7 bases from J, the gap between germline ends came to 18 bases. The germline CDR1 and CDR2 sequences are MNHEY and SVGEGT. CDR3 nucleotide sequence: TGTGCCAGCAGTCCCGGCGGTTTCGGGAACAATTCACCCCTCCACTTT. It yields the protein CASSPGGFGNNSPLHF.

The chain combines TRBV7-8 with TRBJ2-7; D call uncertain. The CDR3 covers 12 residues. Trimming took 3 bases from V and 5 from J, leaving 8 bases between them. Germline V gives CDR1 SGHVS, CDR2 FQNEAQ. CDR3 nucleotide sequence: TGTGCCAGCAGCTTCTCCAGTGACGAGCAGTACTTC. Residues: CASSFSSDEQYF.

The chain joins TRBV6-1 to TRBJ2-2; weak D call: TRBD2 (5 bases). The CDR3 totals 14 residues. V was clipped by 2 bases and J by 5 bases, with 9 bases between them. Germline V gives CDR1 MNHNS, CDR2 SASEGT. CDR3 sequence: CASSEPGRTGELFF. The DNA for the CDR3 is TGTGCCAGCAGTGAACCGGGGAGAACCGGGGAGCTGTTTTTT.

The chain has TRBV28 and TRBJ1-5, with D maybe TRBD1 (6 bases). Trimming pared 6 bases from V and 0 bases from J, leaving 15 bases between. The CDR3 totals 16 residues. Per the germline V gene, CDR1 is MDHEN and CDR2 is SYDVKM. CDR3 DNA sequence: TGTGCCAGCAGGACTCAGGGGTCGATTAGCAATCAGCCCCAGCATTTT. Protein product: CASRTQGSISNQPQHF. Supplemented by reference TRBV28 and TRBJ1-5, the full variable domain reads DVKVTQSSRYLVKRTGEKVFLECVQDMDHENMFWYRQDPGLGLRLIYFSYDVKMKEKGDIPEGYSVSREKKERFSLILESASTNQTSMYLCASRTQGSISNQPQHFGDGTRLSIL.

V usage is TRBV11-1 and J usage is TRBJ2-7, with TRBD1 identical over 9 bases. V shed 7 bases and J 5 bases; nucleotides not matched to a gene: 12. Per the germline V gene, CDR1 is SGHAT and CDR2 is FQDESV (reference sequence). The CDR3 has 15 residues. The CDR3 loop is CASTVGRDRENEQYF. The CDR3 nucleotides are TGTGCCAGCACCGTAGGCCGGGACAGGGAGAACGAGCAGTACTTC.